This T cell receptor (beta chain) was profiled in a study of memory B cells and T cells in multiple sclerosis (dated by TCRdb to about 2018). Background for the entire study: The study compared the TCR beta repertoires of autoproliferating peripheral T cells with those of brain lesion-infiltrating T cells in multiple sclerosis patients. TCR sequencing involved a couple of multiple sclerosis patients from whom brain lesions at autopsy or brain-infiltrating cells from biopsy were available. The full study reports these points: Clone-set sizes varied between compartments, which affected the numbers of shared clonotypes and made normalization necessary.

Trimming at the junction amounts to 4 bases on V and 7 bases on J, and the germline ends lie 13 bases apart. The CDR3 starts with the cysteine, ends with the phenylalanine, and has 14 residues. The only DNA kept is the CDR3, 42 bases in frame from the first base. From a lookup of the germline V gene, CDR1 and CDR2 are SGHVS and FNYEAQ. Remarks on this clone: Its antigen is still unknown. There are no base qualities to consult, and no much larger clone falls within one base.

PBMCs were isolated by Ficoll density gradient centrifugation and cryopreserved before use. Using the immunoSEQ Platform, TCRbeta CDR3 regions were amplified from extracted genomic DNA. The immunoSEQ assay used multiplex PCR together with high-throughput sequencing and a bioinformatics pipeline from the vendor. From the authors' description of their analysis: Non-productive sequences and CDR3s shorter than 4 amino acids were excluded, and clonotype frequencies were recalculated for each sample. Shared clonotypes were identified in immunoSEQ Analyzer 2.0 as identical CDR3 amino acid, V gene and J gene sequences. To normalize repertoire overlap, the number of shared clonotypes was divided by the product of the two clone-set sizes and multiplied by 1000 to give arbitrary units. Not all clones reach the TCRdb copy of this immuneACCESS table, which keeps in-frame sequences only. Checked studies attribute under half of the gap to unresolved V genes and leave the rest unexplained. From that table come the V and J calls and clone size; the DNA was used to work out D and trimming. The sample table lists about 8,000 clones, 58% of them with a count of one. 30% to 35% of the sample lies in the top ten.

The material sequenced was memory (CD45RO+) CD8+ T cells from blood. According to the study, the label for this sample's cell subset or site signals: CD45RO+ memory T cells sorted from peripheral blood. The chain is made from TRBV7-6 and TRBJ1-4; perhaps TRBD1 is the D gene, with 6 bases matching. The receptor comes from a human donor with multiple sclerosis. The bases read TGTGCCAGCAGCTCGGACAGCTGGGGTGAAAAACTGTTTTTT. Its amino acids are CASSSDSWGEKLFF.